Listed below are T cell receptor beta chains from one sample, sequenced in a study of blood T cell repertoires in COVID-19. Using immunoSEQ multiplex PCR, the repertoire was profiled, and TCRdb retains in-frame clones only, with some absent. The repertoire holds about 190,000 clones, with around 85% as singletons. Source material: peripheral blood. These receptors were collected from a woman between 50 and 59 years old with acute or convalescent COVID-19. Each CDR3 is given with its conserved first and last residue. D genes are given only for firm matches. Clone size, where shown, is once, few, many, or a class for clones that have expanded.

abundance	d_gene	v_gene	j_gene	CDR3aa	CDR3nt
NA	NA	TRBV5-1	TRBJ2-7	CASSEGGYEQYF	TGCGCCAGCAGCGAGGGCGGCTACGAGCAGTACTTC
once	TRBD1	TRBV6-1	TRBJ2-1	CASSGPTGGSNNEQFF	TGTGCCAGCAGTGGACCAACAGGGGGCTCCAACAATGAGCAGTTCTTC
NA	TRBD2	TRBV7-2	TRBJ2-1	CASSYSGRRYNEQFF	TGTGCCAGCAGCTACAGCGGGAGACGCTACAATGAGCAGTTCTTC
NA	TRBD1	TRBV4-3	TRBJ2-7	CASSQDRAHEQYF	TGCGCCAGCAGCCAGGACAGGGCCCACGAGCAGTACTTC
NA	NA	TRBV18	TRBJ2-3	CASSPSADPGNTQYF	TGTGCCAGCTCACCATCAGCGGACCCTGGGAATACGCAGTATTTT
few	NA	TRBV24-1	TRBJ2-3	CATSDPGLLYTQYF	TGTGCCACCAGTGACCCGGGACTCCTCTATACGCAGTATTTT
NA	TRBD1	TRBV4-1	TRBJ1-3	CASSRGQPGNTIYF	TGCGCCAGCAGCCGGGGACAGCCTGGAAACACCATATATTTT
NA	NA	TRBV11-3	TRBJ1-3	CASSLARVLPMSSGNTIYF	TGTGCCAGCAGCTTAGCTCGGGTACTACCAATGAGCTCTGGAAACACCATATATTTT
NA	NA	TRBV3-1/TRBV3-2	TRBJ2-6	CASSPLGRNPGSGANVLTF	TGTGCCAGCAGCCCTCTAGGCCGGAACCCGGGCTCTGGGGCCAACGTCCTGACTTTC
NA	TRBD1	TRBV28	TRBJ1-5	CASSGTAVTQPQHF	TGTGCCAGCAGCGGGACAGCGGTAACCCAGCCCCAGCATTTT
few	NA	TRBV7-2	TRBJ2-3	CASSLSITSTDTQYF	TGTGCCAGCAGCTTATCGATTACTAGCACAGATACGCAGTATTTT
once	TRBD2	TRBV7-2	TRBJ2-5	CASSWTSGQETQYF	TGTGCCAGCAGTTGGACTAGCGGACAAGAGACCCAGTACTTC
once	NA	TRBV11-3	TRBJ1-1	CASSLGGGNTEAFF	TGTGCCAGCAGCCTAGGGGGAGGTAACACTGAAGCTTTCTTT
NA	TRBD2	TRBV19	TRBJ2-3	CASSTPSGSSTDTQYF	TGTGCCAGTAGTACCCCTAGCGGGAGTTCCACAGATACGCAGTATTTT
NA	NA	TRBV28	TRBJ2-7	CASTSGTYEQYF	TGTGCCAGCACCTCAGGCACCTACGAGCAGTACTTC
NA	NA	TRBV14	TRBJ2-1	CASSQGLNNEQFF	TGTGCCAGCAGCCAAGGACTGAACAATGAGCAGTTCTTC
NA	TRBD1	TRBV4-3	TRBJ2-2	CASSQTGFGELFF	TGCGCCAGCAGCCAGACAGGGTTCGGGGAGCTGTTTTTT
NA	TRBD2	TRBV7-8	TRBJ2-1	CASSSTSGRAKNEQFF	TGTGCCAGCAGCTCCACGAGCGGGAGGGCCAAGAATGAGCAGTTCTTC
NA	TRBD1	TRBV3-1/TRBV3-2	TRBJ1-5	CASSLGQGNQPQHF	TGTGCCAGCAGCCTCGGACAGGGCAATCAGCCCCAGCATTTT
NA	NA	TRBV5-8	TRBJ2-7	CASSFRGSYEQYF	TGTGCCAGCAGCTTCCGCGGGTCCTACGAGCAGTACTTC
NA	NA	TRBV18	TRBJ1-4	CASSPGRGGNHEKLFF	TGTGCCAGCTCACCAGGCCGGGGGGGAAACCATGAAAAACTGTTTTTT
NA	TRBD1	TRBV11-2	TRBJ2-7	CASSLDLGQVYEQYF	TGTGCCAGCAGCTTAGACCTGGGACAGGTCTACGAGCAGTACTTC
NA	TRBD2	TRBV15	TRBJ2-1	CATSTLAAPSNEQFF	TGTGCCACCAGCACCCTAGCGGCCCCCTCCAATGAGCAGTTCTTC
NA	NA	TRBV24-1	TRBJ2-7	CATSGQGPLYEQYF	TGTGCCACCAGTGGCCAGGGTCCCCTATACGAGCAGTACTTC
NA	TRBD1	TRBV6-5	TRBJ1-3	CASSLGQGSGNTIYF	TGTGCCAGCAGTCTGGGACAGGGCTCTGGAAACACCATATATTTT
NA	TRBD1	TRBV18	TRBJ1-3	CASSSDRVPSGNTIYF	TGTGCCAGCTCATCAGACAGGGTTCCGTCTGGAAACACCATATATTTT
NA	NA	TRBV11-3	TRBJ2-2	CASSSVHTGELFF	TGTGCCAGCAGCTCAGTTCACACCGGGGAGCTGTTTTTT
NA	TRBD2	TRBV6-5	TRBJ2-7	CASKKGGGAGYEQYF	TGTGCCAGCAAGAAAGGCGGGGGGGCTGGCTACGAGCAGTACTTC
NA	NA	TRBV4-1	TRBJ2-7	CASSPPSADEQYF	TGCGCCAGCAGCCCCCCAAGTGCGGACGAGCAGTACTTC
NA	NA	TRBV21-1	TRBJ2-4	CASSSRQGGVNHKTKNIQYF	TGTGCCAGCAGCTCCCGACAAGGCGGGGTAAATCATAAAACAAAAAACATTCAGTACTTC
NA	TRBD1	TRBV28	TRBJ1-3	CASTLGGTGGENTIYF	TGTGCCAGCACGTTGGGAGGGACAGGGGGCGAAAACACCATATATTTT
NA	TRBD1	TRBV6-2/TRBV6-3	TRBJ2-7	CASTPGQAYEQYF	TGTGCCAGCACCCCCGGACAGGCCTACGAGCAGTACTTC
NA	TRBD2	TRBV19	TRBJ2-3	CASSIYGAASGSTDTQYF	TGTGCCAGTAGTATTTACGGAGCCGCTAGCGGATCCACAGATACGCAGTATTTT
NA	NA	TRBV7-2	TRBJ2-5	CASSRGIQETQYF	TGTGCCAGCAGTAGGGGGATCCAAGAGACCCAGTACTTC
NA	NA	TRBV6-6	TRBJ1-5	CASSYGGSGQPQHF	TGTGCCAGCAGTTACGGGGGGTCGGGTCAGCCCCAGCATTTT
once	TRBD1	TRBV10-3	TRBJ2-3	CAISATGSTDTQYF	TGTGCCATCAGTGCGACAGGGAGCACAGATACGCAGTATTTT
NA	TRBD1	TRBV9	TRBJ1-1	CASSVEGDRVTEAFF	TGTGCCAGCAGCGTAGAGGGGGACAGGGTCACTGAAGCTTTCTTT
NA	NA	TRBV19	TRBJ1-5	CASSLRQLGQPQHF	TGTGCCAGTAGTCTCCGACAGCTTGGTCAGCCCCAGCATTTT
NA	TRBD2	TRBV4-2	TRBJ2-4	CASSHALGTSRMLAKNIQYF	TGTGCCAGCAGCCATGCGCTAGGGACTAGCAGAATGCTAGCCAAAAACATTCAGTACTTC
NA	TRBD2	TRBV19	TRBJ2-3	CASSPGAGRTDTQYF	TGTGCCAGTAGCCCGGGAGCGGGACGCACAGATACGCAGTATTTT
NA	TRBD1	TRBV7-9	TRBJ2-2	CASSPGQGFYTGELFF	TGTGCCAGCAGCCCGGGACAGGGGTTTTACACCGGGGAGCTGTTTTTT
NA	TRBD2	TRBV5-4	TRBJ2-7	CASSPGLAGQYEQYF	TGTGCCAGCAGCCCCGGACTAGCGGGACAATACGAGCAGTACTTC
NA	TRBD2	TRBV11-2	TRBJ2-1	CASSPVLRQRGGQVYEQFF	TGTGCCAGCAGCCCCGTCCTTCGGCAGCGGGGGGGCCAGGTGTATGAGCAGTTCTTC